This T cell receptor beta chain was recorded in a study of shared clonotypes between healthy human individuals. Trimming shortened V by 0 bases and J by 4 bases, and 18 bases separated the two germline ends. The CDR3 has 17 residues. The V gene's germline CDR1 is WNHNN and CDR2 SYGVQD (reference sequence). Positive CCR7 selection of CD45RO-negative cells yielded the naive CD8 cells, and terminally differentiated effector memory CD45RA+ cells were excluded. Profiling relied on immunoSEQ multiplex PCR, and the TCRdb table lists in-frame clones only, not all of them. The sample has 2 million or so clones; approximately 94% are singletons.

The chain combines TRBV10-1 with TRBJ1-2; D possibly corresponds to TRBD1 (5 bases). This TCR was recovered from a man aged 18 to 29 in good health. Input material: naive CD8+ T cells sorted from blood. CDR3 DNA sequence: TGCGCCAGCAGTGAGTCAGAGGCAGGGCAGAGACCCTATGGCTACACCTTC. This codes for CASSESEAGQRPYGYTF.